The next 32 T cell receptor beta chains were all read from a single sample in a study of monozygotic twins with inflammatory bowel disease. TCRdb reprocessed the 5' RACE reads and stores each CDR3 protein as one record, lacking DNA. The data include fewer than 550,000 distinct CDR3 sequences; the top ten clones carry 2% to 3%. The material sequenced was blood. These receptors all come from a human donor with ulcerative colitis or Crohn's disease, or a healthy co-twin of an affected twin (not recorded which).

The chain is built from TRBV6-4 and TRBJ2-1; TCRdb picks TRBD1, but there is no DNA to check that call. Germline lookup yields CDR1 MRHNA and CDR2 SNTAGT. The CDR3 is 16 amino acids. The CDR3 spells CASSGRGGASYNEQFF.

The J gene is TRBJ2-7, the V gene TRBV7-3. The CDR3 is 13 residues long. Germline V gives CDR1 SGHTA, CDR2 FQGTGA. This chain's CDR3 is CASSLMQHYEQYF.

The rearrangement uses TRBV2 and TRBJ2-1; the D call of TRBD2 rests on TCRdb alone, since no DNA is present to check it. The CDR3 totals 11 residues. In germline, CDR1 is SNHLY, CDR2 FYNNEI. This CDR3 reads CASSEGLSLFF.

The chain couples TRBV18 to TRBJ2-3. This CDR3 has 14 amino acids. The V gene's germline CDR1 is KGHSH and CDR2 LQKENI. Here the CDR3 reads CASSPVGAPDTQYF.

The V gene is TRBV7-9, the J gene TRBJ2-3; with no DNA, the TCRdb D assignment of TRBD2 cannot be verified. The V gene's germline CDR1 is SEHNR and CDR2 FQNEAQ (reference sequence). The length of the CDR3 is 15 residues. This CDR3 is CASSTLVGGPDTQYF.

The chain recombines TRBV28 with TRBJ2-1; TCRdb outputs TRBD1, but without DNA this stays unchecked. CDR3 length: 16 residues. CDR1 and CDR2 (germline): MDHEN, SYDVKM. The CDR3 spells CASSLLGGSHYNEQFF.

This chain links TRBV19 with TRBJ1-2. The CDR3 spans 14 residues. CDR1 LNHDA and CDR2 SQIVND come from the germline V gene (reference sequence). CDR3 sequence: CASSMGTRSDGYTF.

CDR3 in amino acids: CASLPGQGTGGYTF. The chain employs TRBV6-1 and TRBJ1-2; lacking DNA, the TRBD1 call made by TCRdb goes unchecked. CDR1 and CDR2 (germline): MNHNS, SASEGT. This CDR3 region has 14 residues.

This sequence joins TRBV3-1 and TRBJ2-3; TCRdb proposes TRBD1, but this gene call is untestable without DNA. CDR3 size: 15 residues. Germline V gene sequence: CDR1 LGHDT, CDR2 YNNKEL (reference sequence). CDR3 sequence: CASSQEGGSTDTQYF.

V and J are TRBV12-3 or TRBV12-4 and TRBJ2-7; TCRdb's D call of TRBD1 is untestable without DNA. The CDR3 is made up of 14 amino acids. CDR3 residues: CASTPLANSYEQYF.

The chain links TRBV7-8 to TRBJ2-3; the TCRdb call, TRBD2, lacks DNA for checking. Germline assignment: CDR1 SGHVS and CDR2 FQNEAQ. This CDR3 comprises 14 residues. The CDR3 here is CASSLGGTNFAQYF.

The genes are TRBV6-2 or TRBV6-3 and TRBJ2-1; with no DNA, the TCRdb D assignment of TRBD2 cannot be verified. CDR3 length equals 17 residues. Per the germline V gene, CDR1 is MNHEY and CDR2 is SVGEGT. The CDR3 sequence is CASSTLAGGSSYNEQFF.

This chain connects TRBV29-1 to TRBJ2-2. Germline V CDR1 and CDR2: SQVTM, ANQGSEA. The CDR3 runs 13 residues. The CDR3 protein is CSVTAQNTGELFF.

The chain links TRBV20-1 to TRBJ1-1. The CDR3 has 14 residues. Per the germline V gene, CDR1 is DFQATT and CDR2 is SNEGSKA (reference sequence). The CDR3: CSARVAATNTEAFF.

This sequence joins TRBV13 and TRBJ1-2; there is no DNA to check the TCRdb D call of TRBD1. The V gene's germline CDR1 is PRHDT and CDR2 FYEKMQ (reference sequence). This CDR3 is built from 13 residues. CDR3 in amino acids: CASSSRGGQDYTF.

V usage is TRBV7-9 and J usage is TRBJ2-3; TCRdb selects TRBD2, and the lack of DNA leaves this call unchecked. The length of the CDR3 is 14 residues. The germline CDR1 and CDR2 sequences are SEHNR and FQNEAQ (reference sequence). The CDR3 sequence: CASSLGPSGDTQYF.

The CDR3 is CASSLRDFGQGEHGYTF. The V gene is TRBV7-9, the J gene TRBJ1-2; TCRdb's D gene call, TRBD1, goes unchecked for lack of DNA. CDR3 length equals 17 residues. The germline CDR1 and CDR2 sequences are SEHNR and FQNEAQ (reference sequence).

The chain joins TRBV11-2 to TRBJ2-7. This CDR3 contains 17 residues. The germline V gene has CDR1 SGHAT and CDR2 FQNNGV. CDR3 sequence: CASSLSGRLMSSYEQYF. The whole variable domain, remainder taken from reference TRBV11-2 and TRBJ2-7, is EAGVAQSPRYKIIEKRQSVAFWCNPISGHATLYWYQQILGQGPKLLIQFQNNGVVDDSQLPKDRFSAERLKGVDSTLKIQPAKLEDSAVYLCASSLSGRLMSSYEQYFGPGTRLTVT.

The rearrangement links TRBV6-5 to TRBJ1-3. Germline-derived CDR1 and CDR2 are MNHEY and SVGAGI. The CDR3 loop spans 12 amino acids. CDR3 loop: CASSSFGNTIYF.

This sequence joins TRBV5-4 and TRBJ2-1; as DNA is missing, the TRBD2 call by TCRdb cannot be tested. Looked up from germline, CDR1 is SGHNT and CDR2 is YYREEE (reference sequence). The CDR3 extends over 15 amino acids. Here the CDR3 reads CASSLSSGFYNEQFF. Using reference TRBV5-4 and TRBJ2-1 for the parts outside the CDR3, the full variable domain is ETGVTQSPTHLIKTRGQQVTLRCSSQSGHNTVSWYQQALGQGPQFIFQYYREEENGRGNFPPRFSGLQFPNYSSELNVNALELDDSALYLCASSLSSGFYNEQFFGPGTRLTVL.

J is TRBJ1-1 and V is TRBV27; as DNA is missing, the TRBD1 call by TCRdb cannot be tested. The CDR3 runs to 16 residues. Germline V gives CDR1 MNHEY, CDR2 SMNVEV (reference sequence). CDR3 loop: CASSLGTLNHRREAFF.

The chain recombines TRBV20-1 with TRBJ2-5; the TCRdb D gene call, TRBD1, has no DNA to confirm it. Germline loops: CDR1 DFQATT, CDR2 SNEGSKA (reference sequence). This CDR3 region has 15 residues. CDR3 region: CSARELAGRGETQYF.

The J gene is TRBJ2-3, the V gene TRBV4-3; TCRdb's D call of TRBD1 is untestable without DNA. The CDR3 totals 16 residues. Germline V CDR1 and CDR2: LGHNA, YSLEER. CDR3 loop: CASSQDLGGHSDTQYF.

V usage is TRBV25-1 and J usage is TRBJ1-5; the D gene TCRdb calls, TRBD1, cannot be checked with no DNA. The CDR3 length is 15 residues. Per the germline V gene, CDR1 is MGHDK and CDR2 is SYGVNS. CDR3 sequence: CASSETGPSNQPQHF.

V usage is TRBV7-2 and J usage is TRBJ1-4. Germline loops: CDR1 SGHTA, CDR2 FQGNSA. The CDR3 is made up of 14 amino acids. The chain's CDR3 is CASRSGGAGEKLFF.

The rearrangement joins TRBV5-1 to TRBJ2-1. The CDR3 consists of 13 residues. Germline-derived CDR1 and CDR2 are SGHRS and YFSETQ. The CDR3: CASSDGVSIEQFF.

The chain carries TRBV5-1 and TRBJ2-1; there is no DNA to check the TCRdb D call of TRBD1. Germline V lookup: CDR1 SGHRS, CDR2 YFSETQ. This CDR3 contains 13 residues. The chain's CDR3 is CASSSGQGYEQFF.

The chain employs TRBV7-2 and TRBJ1-2; no DNA is available, so the TRBD1 call from TCRdb remains unchecked. The CDR3 loop spans 15 amino acids. Germline loops: CDR1 SGHTA, CDR2 FQGNSA. The CDR3 sequence is CASSLDRGQGYGYTF. Full variable domain (missing parts from reference TRBV7-2 and TRBJ1-2): GAGVSQSPSNKVTEKGKDVELRCDPISGHTALYWYRQSLGQGLEFLIYFQGNSAPDKSGLPSDRFSAERTGGSVSTLTIQRTQQEDSAVYLCASSLDRGQGYGYTFGSGTRLTVV.

This rearrangement joins TRBV7-2 to TRBJ2-5; TCRdb picks TRBD2, but there is no DNA to check that call. The germline CDR1 and CDR2 sequences are SGHTA and FQGNSA. The CDR3 runs to 14 residues. The CDR3 loop reads CASSSVTTQETQYF.

V usage is TRBV18 and J usage is TRBJ2-1; as DNA is missing, the TRBD2 call by TCRdb cannot be tested. The CDR3 totals 16 residues. The germline gives CDR1 KGHSH, CDR2 LQKENI. CDR3 protein: CASSPVGLAGGNEQFF.

V usage is TRBV7-9 and J usage is TRBJ2-3; checking the TCRdb D call of TRBD2 is not possible without DNA. Germline V CDR1 and CDR2: SEHNR, FQNEAQ (reference sequence). The CDR3 contains 14 residues. Here the CDR3 reads CASSLVSGGDTQYF.

This sequence joins TRBV11-2 and TRBJ1-4; the TCRdb D gene call, TRBD1, has no DNA to confirm it. The CDR3 is made up of 16 amino acids. Germline CDR1 and CDR2: SGHAT and FQNNGV. The CDR3 protein is CASSLDRSQGPGKLFF.